Below, 10 T cell receptor beta chains from the same sample are listed, as sequenced in a study of shared clonotypes between healthy human individuals. Cells designated naive CD8 were CD45RO-negative and were positively selected for CCR7, with terminally differentiated effector memory CD45RA+ cells excluded. The protocol was immunoSEQ multiplex PCR, while the TCRdb copy is restricted to in-frame clones and leaves out a portion. The sample holds 550,000 to 750,000 clones, 95% seen once. The sequenced sample was naive CD8+ T cells sorted from blood. The receptors stem from a woman in her 30s in good health.

This chain uses TRBV4-2 with TRBJ1-1; the D gene is possibly TRBD1 (5 bases). Trimming took 0 bases from V and 1 from J, leaving 9 bases between them. The CDR3 contains 15 residues. CDR1 and CDR2 (germline): LGHNA, YNFKEQ. The CDR3 DNA reads TGTGCCAGCAGCCAAGATGGGGACTCGAACACTGAAGCTTTCTTT. Protein product: CASSQDGDSNTEAFF.

The V and J genes are TRBV9 and TRBJ2-3, with 13 positions matching TRBD2. The CDR3 consists of 18 residues. Germline CDR1 is SGDLS and CDR2 is YYNGEE. V was pared by 0 bases and J by 3 bases, with 7 bases of the junction left unmatched. The CDR3, as DNA: TGTGCCAGCAGCGTAGAGGAGACTAGCGGGAGGCTAACAGATACGCAGTATTTT. It yields the protein CASSVEETSGRLTDTQYF.

The chain employs TRBV11-3 and TRBJ2-1; D not certain. The germline V gene encodes CDR1 SGHNT and CDR2 YENEEA. V lost 6 bases to trimming and J lost 5 bases, with 11 bases between them. This CDR3 has 13 residues. CDR3 nucleotide sequence: TGTGCCAGCAGTCTCCCTTTGGACAATGAGCAGTTCTTC. Protein sequence: CASSLPLDNEQFF.

The rearrangement joins TRBV5-1 to TRBJ2-7; D is unclear. V lost 0 bases, J lost 2 bases, and 6 bases lay in between. The germline V gene encodes CDR1 SGHRS and CDR2 YFSETQ. CDR3 size: 13 residues. The CDR3 DNA follows: TGCGCCAGCAGCTTGGGCCACCCCTACGAGCAGTACTTC. This translates into CASSLGHPYEQYF. Supplemented by reference TRBV5-1 and TRBJ2-7, the full variable domain reads KAGVTQTPRYLIKTRGQQVTLSCSPISGHRSVSWYQQTPGQGLQFLFEYFSETQRNKGNFPGRFSGRQFSNSRSEMNVSTLELGDSALYLCASSLGHPYEQYFGPGTRLTVT.

The rearrangement uses TRBV28 and TRBJ1-4, with D unclear. Germline V CDR1 and CDR2: MDHEN, SYDVKM. CDR3 length: 13 residues. Trimming shortened V by 8 bases and J by 5 bases, and 12 bases separated the two germline ends. The CDR3 bases are TGTGCCAGCGCTGATCCGAGAAATGAAAAACTGTTTTTT. It specifies CASADPRNEKLFF.

The rearrangement uses TRBV15 and TRBJ1-2; maybe TRBD1 (5 bases). The V end was cut by 4 bases, the J end by 2 bases, with 17 bases between. CDR1 and CDR2 from the germline V gene are LNHNV and YYDKDF (reference sequence). The length of the CDR3 is 16 residues. CDR3 region: CATSTPLGPLNYGYTF. CDR3 DNA: TGTGCCACCAGCACCCCTTTGGGACCCCTCAACTATGGCTACACCTTC.

J is TRBJ2-7 and V is TRBV5-8; D call uncertain. V was cut by 0 bases and J by 3 bases, with 13 bases left in between. CDR3 length: 15 amino acids. CDR1 is SGHTS, CDR2 YDEGEE, per germline. The DNA of the CDR3 is TGTGCCAGCAGCTTGGCCTGGCCAGGCGTCTACGAGCAGTACTTC. Translated, it gives CASSLAWPGVYEQYF.

The chain links TRBV28 to TRBJ1-5; TRBD1 is a possible D gene (6 bases). The CDR3 has 14 residues. The germline CDR1 and CDR2 sequences are MDHEN and SYDVKM. V lost 3 bases and J 5 bases, leaving 11 bases between the germline ends. Here the CDR3 DNA reads TGTGCCAGCAGTTTCGGGGGCGAGGATCAGCCCCAGCATTTT. This codes for CASSFGGEDQPQHF.

The V gene is TRBV4-1, the J gene TRBJ2-7; maybe TRBD2 (5 bases). The CDR3 covers 16 residues. Germline V gene sequence: CDR1 MGHRA, CDR2 YSYEKL. With 0 bases removed from V and 5 bases from J, the gap between germline ends came to 17 bases. CDR3 loop: CASSQDNLAFNHEQYF. Here the CDR3 DNA reads TGCGCCAGCAGCCAAGATAATCTAGCTTTTAATCACGAGCAGTACTTC.

V is TRBV28 and J is TRBJ2-5; TRBD1 agrees at 10 bases. Gene TRBJ2-7 matches the end of the DNA better, so the J call may be wrong. CDR1 and CDR2 from the germline V gene are MDHEN and SYDVKM. The CDR3 loop spans 14 amino acids. The CDR3 is CASSMTGGTYEQYF. DNA for the CDR3: TGTGCCAGCAGCATGACAGGGGGCACGTACGAGCAGTACTTC.